This record looks at one TCR beta chain sequence and its context. The antigen remains unidentified. These data originate in a study of Graves' ophthalmopathy and Graves' hyperthyroidism. Study-level information: Absence of ophthalmopathy within 18 months of follow-up defined stable hyperthyroidism. Findings and limits, study-wide: Blood repertoires reportedly contained most expanded thyroid clonotypes above 0.001 frequency.

Per the germline V gene, CDR1 is SEHNR and CDR2 is FQNEAQ (reference sequence). The J segment lost 3 bases and the V segment lost 5 bases, leaving 9 bases of the junction unmatched. The CDR3 totals 16 residues. TCR beta CDR3 regions were amplified from RNA transcripts. First-round RT-PCR relied on HTBI primers, and a second-round multiplex PCR came next. Using its own MiXCR run on the multiplex PCR reads, TCRdb lists one record per CDR3 protein. This sample carries about 550,000 distinct CDR3 sequences, less than 40% of them seen once, and the ten largest clones take about 4.6%. This receptor was taken from an adult man with Graves' hyperthyroidism. The chain has TRBV7-9 and TRBJ2-7; 11 bases agree with TRBD1. Sample: peripheral blood or thyroid tissue (not recorded which). The CDR3: CASSRIRDRGDYEQYF. CDR3 DNA: TGTGCCAGCAGCCGAATCCGGGACAGGGGGGACTACGAGCAGTACTTC. The full variable domain, rest sourced from reference TRBV7-9 and TRBJ2-7, is DTGVSQNPRHKITKRGQNVTFRCDPISEHNRLYWYRQTLGQGPEFLTYFQNEAQLEKSRLLSDRFSAERPKGSFSTLEIQRTEQGDSAMYLCASSRIRDRGDYEQYFGPGTRLTVT.